What follows is one TCR beta chain and its context. The antigen is unknown. The germline V gene has CDR1 SGHVS and CDR2 FQNEAQ. The CDR3 covers 16 residues. V dropped 4 bases and J dropped 4 bases, with 17 bases sitting between them. This entry comes from a study of beta chain features in type 1 diabetes. Broader study findings: Moderately but significantly shorter TCRB CDR3s were found in Type 1 diabetes patients in all four CD4+ subsets.

The sequenced template was cDNA made from the entire isolated RNA. Libraries were prepared by immunoSEQ multiplex PCR; TCRdb keeps only in-frame clonotypes and omits some of them. This sample has 150,000 to 200,000 clones, with about 10% found just once. The sequence was collected from a woman in her twenties or thirties with type 1 diabetes. The V gene is TRBV7-8, the J gene TRBJ1-3; D is uncertain. The specimen sequenced was central memory CD4+ T cells from blood. The CDR3 DNA follows: TGTGCCAGCAGCTACGGGAAGGGTTCGTGGGGAAACACCATATATTTT. It translates to CASSYGKGSWGNTIYF.